This TCR beta chain was captured by sequencing in a study of blood T cell repertoires in COVID-19. Per the study methods: Scientists estimated how many nucleated cells there were by amplifying reference gene primers. The assay was immunoSEQ multiplex PCR, and TCRdb's table has in-frame clones only and misses some. The D gene and trimming were derived from the DNA, and the V and J assignments and clone size from that table. The table lists about 180,000 clones, around 80% of them singletons. The germline V gene encodes CDR1 SGHTA and CDR2 FQGTGA. The CDR3 contains 13 residues. Trimming removed 4 bases at V and 9 bases at J, with 13 bases between.

The origin of this receptor is a woman aged 80 or over with COVID-19, enrolled during active disease. V is TRBV7-3 and J is TRBJ1-3; TRBD1 might be the D (5 bases). Sequenced sample: peripheral blood. The CDR3 DNA is TGTGCCAGCAGCTCTCAGGGTTCAGGCACCATATATTTT. It translates to CASSSQGSGTIYF.